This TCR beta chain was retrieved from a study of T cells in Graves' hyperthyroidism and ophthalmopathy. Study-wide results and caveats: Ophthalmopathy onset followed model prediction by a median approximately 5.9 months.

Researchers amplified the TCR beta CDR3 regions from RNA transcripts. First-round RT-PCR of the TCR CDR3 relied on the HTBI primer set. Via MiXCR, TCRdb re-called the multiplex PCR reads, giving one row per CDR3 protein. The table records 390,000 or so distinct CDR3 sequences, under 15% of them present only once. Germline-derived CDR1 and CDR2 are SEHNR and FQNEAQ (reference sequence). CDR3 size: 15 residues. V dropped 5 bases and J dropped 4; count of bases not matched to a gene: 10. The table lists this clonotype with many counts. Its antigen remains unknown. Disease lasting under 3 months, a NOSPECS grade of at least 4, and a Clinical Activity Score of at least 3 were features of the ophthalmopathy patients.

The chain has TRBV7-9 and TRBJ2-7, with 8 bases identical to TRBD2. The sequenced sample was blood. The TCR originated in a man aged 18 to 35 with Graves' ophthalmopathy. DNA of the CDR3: TGTGCCAGCAGCCATGGGACTAGGCCACCGTACGAGCAGTACTTC. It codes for CASSHGTRPPYEQYF.